The present TCR beta chain was sequenced within a study of blood T cell repertoires in COVID-19 (TCRdb year 2020). About the investigation overall: Samples covering the acute and convalescent phases of COVID-19 were provided by collaborators in the United States, Italy and Spain. The prospective study material was composed of cDNA or gDNA derived from T cells, B-cell-depleted T cells, or PBMCs. Deeply sampled blood TCRbeta repertoires from subjects exposed to, actively infected with, or recovered from COVID-19 were included in the dataset. The repertoires were released in a freely available public database meant as a resource for research on the immune response to SARS-CoV-2. Samples were obtained from the ongoing ImmuneRACE study (first 160 participants) and from about 1,300 subjects provided by 6 global collaborators. A de-identified subject ID, COVID-19 status, age in years and sex were almost always included in the sample metadata. HLA class I and class II types, where available, came from metadata supplied by the sample provider rather than from assay-based typing. The study at large found these results: How much clinical and demographic metadata was included differed by source and by participant, and the metadata was provided uncurated.

TCRbeta CDR3 regions were amplified from genomic DNA by means of the immunoSEQ Assay, a bias-controlled multiplex PCR. In the source study's methods: Within the assay, amplification of reference gene primers was used to estimate how many nucleated cells each sample contained. To quantify the absolute abundance of each unique TCRbeta CDR3 rearrangement, sequence reads were collapsed and filtered. For each sample, productive Simpson clonality was calculated as the square root of Simpson's diversity index across productive rearrangements. TCRdb holds this immuneACCESS table with in-frame rearrangements only. Some clones are missing; in checked studies, unresolved V genes explain under half, and the rest has no known cause. V and J calls and clone size are copied from that table; D and trimming were computed from the DNA. The sample includes over 150,000 clones, with around 83% observed a single time. The top ten clones comprise less than 15% of the sample.

Each collaborating institution followed its own protocols to collect whole blood in K2EDTA tubes. For TCRbeta analysis, collaborators shipped samples in one of three forms: frozen whole blood, isolated PBMCs, or DNA extracted from either of those sample types. A note on this clone: It lacks a known antigen. No quality values exist for individual bases; no much larger clone is one base distant.

The germline V gene yields MNHNS for CDR1 and SASEGT for CDR2. Inclusive of the bounding cysteine and phenylalanine, the CDR3 is 17 residues long. Of all the DNA, just the CDR3 is kept, 51 bases in frame from base 1. V loses 1 base, J loses 7 bases, and the germline ends lie 19 bases apart. This TCR was recovered from a human donor in a cohort sampled during active COVID-19. Here the chain combines TRBV6-1 and TRBJ1-4; too little of a D gene remains to name it. Sequences were obtained from peripheral blood. CDR3 sequence: CASSEGISSDPREKLFF. The DNA sequence follows: TGTGCCAGCAGTGAAGGTATCTCCAGCGACCCTCGTGAAAAACTGTTTTTT.